The 14 T cell receptor beta chains below were found in one sample sequenced in a study of Ad26.COV2.S vaccination and SARS-CoV-2 variants. Treatment: 15 to 20 received Ad26.COV2.S at low or high dose, single or two shots; 5 received placebo; per-sample allocation not given. Repertoires come from day 63 after the first vaccine or placebo injection. Produced via immunoSEQ multiplex PCR; TCRdb's table is partial and in-frame only. Here the sample spans 300,000 to 400,000 clones, approximately 90% being singletons. Here the sequenced sample was peripheral blood, taken in a trial of Ad26.COV2.S vaccine versus placebo. Receptors originate from a person between 18 and 65 years old who received the Ad26.COV2.S COVID-19 vaccine or a placebo.

The chain employs TRBV18 and TRBJ2-7; D possibly uses TRBD1 or TRBD2 (6 bases each). V was trimmed by 3 bases and J by 0 bases, leaving 15 bases between them. The length of the CDR3 is 16 residues. Germline values: CDR1 KGHSH, CDR2 LQKENI. In DNA form, the CDR3 reads TGTGCCAGCTCACCCCGCGGAGGGGGAAGCTCCTACGAGCAGTACTTC. Translating gives CASSPRGGGSSYEQYF.

J is TRBJ2-2 and V is TRBV6-6; tentative D call: TRBD1 (6 bases). V dropped 2 bases and J dropped 4 bases, with 11 bases sitting between them. The CDR3 consists of 15 residues. Germline V gives CDR1 MNHNY, CDR2 SVGAGI (reference sequence). This CDR3 reads CASSYGQGSTGELFF. CDR3 sequence (DNA): TGTGCCAGCAGTTACGGGCAGGGGAGCACCGGGGAGCTGTTTTTT.

The rearrangement joins TRBV19 to TRBJ1-2; 7 bases are a match to TRBD1. Germline CDR1 and CDR2: LNHDA and SQIVND (reference sequence). The CDR3 totals 13 residues. Germline trimming cut 6 bases from V and 4 bases from J; bases unmatched to any gene: 5. The CDR3 here is CASRIAGGYGYTF. CDR3 sequence (DNA): TGTGCCAGTAGGATTGCAGGGGGCTATGGCTACACCTTC.

The rearrangement joins TRBV18 to TRBJ1-4; perhaps TRBD1 as D (5 bases). The CDR3 is 15 amino acids. Germline V gives CDR1 KGHSH, CDR2 LQKENI. Trimming took off 8 bases at V and 2 bases at J, with 15 bases between the two ends. DNA for the CDR3: TGTGCCAGCCGCGTGGAGGGGCGGACTAATGAAAAACTGTTTTTT. Translation gives CASRVEGRTNEKLFF.

This clone was seen only once. The chain is built from TRBV9 and TRBJ1-3; 9 bases line up with TRBD1. V was pared by 2 bases and J by 4 bases, with 1 base of the junction left unmatched. CDR3 length: 14 residues. Germline V lookup: CDR1 SGDLS, CDR2 YYNGEE. The CDR3 here is CASSVDRGGNTIYF. The CDR3 nucleotides read TGTGCCAGCAGCGTTGACAGGGGGGGAAACACCATATATTTT.

The chain carries TRBV11-2 and TRBJ2-6; D is unclear. The CDR3 is 16 residues long. Germline lookup yields CDR1 SGHAT and CDR2 FQNNGV. V lost 1 base and J lost 1, with 8 bases in between. The CDR3 DNA reads as TGTGCCAGCAGCTTAGTACGACGGTCTGGGGCCAACGTCCTGACTTTC. Amino acid sequence: CASSLVRRSGANVLTF.

The chain combines TRBV5-1 with TRBJ2-7; no clear D. From germline, CDR1 is SGHRS and CDR2 YFSETQ. CDR3 length: 13 amino acids. Trimming removed 1 base from V and 2 bases from J, with 7 bases in between. Written as DNA, the CDR3 is TGCGCCAGCAGCTTGTCGGCAGCCTACGAGCAGTACTTC. Residues: CASSLSAAYEQYF.

V gene TRBV5-1 combines with J gene TRBJ2-3; 7 nucleotides match TRBD2. The CDR3 covers 14 residues. Losses at the gene ends were 5 bases for V and 2 bases for J; bases not matched to a gene: 5. Per the germline V gene, CDR1 is SGHRS and CDR2 is YFSETQ. The CDR3 loop reads CASRQAGLTDTQYF. Here the CDR3 DNA reads TGCGCCAGCAGGCAAGCGGGACTCACAGATACGCAGTATTTT.

The J gene is TRBJ2-2, the V gene TRBV6-2 or TRBV6-3; 8 bases line up with TRBD1. The CDR3 covers 15 residues. The V and J ends lost 4 bases and 1 base, in that order; junction bases with no gene match: 2. Germline loops: CDR1 MNHEY, CDR2 SVGEGT. CDR3 protein: CASSWDRLNTGELFF. CDR3 sequence (DNA): TGTGCCAGCAGTTGGGACAGGCTGAACACCGGGGAGCTGTTTTTT.

This chain joins TRBV3-1 (or the pseudogene TRBV3-2) and TRBJ1-3, with D possibly matching TRBD1 (5 bases). V lost 4 bases, J lost 7 bases, and 14 bases lay in between. This CDR3 comprises 14 residues. Germline values: CDR1 LGHDT, CDR2 YNNKEL (reference sequence). The CDR3 sequence: CASSRAGSSNTIYF. In DNA form, the CDR3 reads TGTGCCAGCAGCCGGGCAGGGTCTTCGAACACCATATATTTT.

The chain joins TRBV6-5 to TRBJ1-4; weak D call: TRBD1 (5 bases). Trimming took 6 bases from V and 5 from J, leaving 13 bases between them. Per the germline V gene, CDR1 is MNHEY and CDR2 is SVGAGI. CDR3 length equals 14 residues. DNA for the CDR3: TGTGCCAGCAGCTCGGGAGGGACCAATGAAAAACTGTTTTTT. As protein: CASSSGGTNEKLFF.

The rearrangement links TRBV5-6 to TRBJ1-1; D call uncertain. This CDR3 has 15 residues. V shed 0 bases and J shed 5 bases, with 14 bases lying between them. The germline CDR1 and CDR2 sequences are SGHDT and YYEEEE. The CDR3 nucleotides read TGTGCCAGCAGCTTGGGCCCCCCCGGGGAAACTGAAGCTTTCTTT. As protein: CASSLGPPGETEAFF. The full variable domain, in which reference TRBV5-6 and TRBJ1-1 provide the parts outside the CDR3, is DAGVTQSPTHLIKTRGQQVTLRCSPKSGHDTVSWYQQALGQGPQFIFQYYEEEERQRGNFPDRFSGHQFPNYSSELNVNALLLGDSALYLCASSLGPPGETEAFFGQGTRLTVV.

Only one count was recorded for this clone. The chain couples TRBV7-9 to TRBJ2-1, with D perhaps TRBD2 (5 bases). The CDR3 totals 13 residues. CDR1 and CDR2 from the germline V gene are SEHNR and FQNEAQ (reference sequence). V was cut by 6 bases and J by 5 bases, with 11 bases left in between. The CDR3 region has the DNA TGTGCCAGCAGGCGGAGCGGTGACAATGAGCAGTTCTTC. Protein sequence: CASRRSGDNEQFF.

This clone showed up just once. V gene TRBV5-1 combines with J gene TRBJ2-5; the D is unclear. Germline V lookup: CDR1 SGHRS, CDR2 YFSETQ. V shed 4 bases and J shed 1 base, with 14 bases lying between them. The CDR3 length is 15 residues. The DNA for the CDR3 is TGCGCCAGCAGCCAATTTTCAGACTTCCAAGAGACCCAGTACTTC. Translation gives CASSQFSDFQETQYF.